Listed below are T cell receptor beta chains from one sample, sequenced in a study of response to subunit inactivated influenza vaccine. TCRdb reprocessed the RT-PCR reads with MiXCR, giving one entry per CDR3 protein. The sample has 650,000 or so distinct CDR3 sequences; 14% are singletons. The sample here was PBMCs from blood, taken roughly 2 weeks before vaccination. The receptors derive from a man aged 45 to 65 who received an inactivated influenza vaccine. The CDR3 runs from the conserved cysteine through the conserved F or W. A D gene is named only where the DNA matches it firmly. Clone size, where shown, is once, few, many, or a class for clones that have expanded.

>.|TRBV20-1|.|TRBJ1-3
CSARGNSGNTIYF
TGCAGTGCTAGAGGAAATTCTGGAAACACCATATATTTT
>once|TRBV29-1|TRBD2|TRBJ2-3
CSVEEGGLRGGSTDTQYF
TGCAGCGTTGAAGAAGGAGGGTTACGCGGGGGGTCCACAGATACGCAGTATTTT
>few|TRBV12-3/TRBV12-4|TRBD2|TRBJ2-1
CASSASSGGQFF
TGTGCCAGCAGTGCCTCTAGCGGGGGGCAGTTCTTC
>many|TRBV9|.|TRBJ2-4
CASSVGGYGNIQYF
TGTGCCAGCAGCGTTGGGGGGTATGGAAACATTCAGTACTTC
>.|TRBV9|TRBD2|TRBJ2-7
CASSVDGRVSNEQYF
TGTGCCAGCAGCGTAGACGGGAGGGTTTCTAACGAGCAGTACTTC
>few|TRBV20-1|.|TRBJ1-1
CRVVTMNTEAFF
TGCCGGGTCGTTACTATGAACACTGAAGCTTTCTTT
>many|TRBV9|TRBD1|TRBJ2-6
CASSEDTGAGANVLTF
TGTGCCAGCAGCGAGGATACAGGGGCTGGGGCCAACGTCCTGACTTTC
>.|TRBV5-5|.|TRBJ1-2
CASSLGQAVYGYTF
TGTGCCAGCAGCTTGGGTCAGGCCGTCTATGGCTACACCTTC
>.|TRBV10-2|TRBD1|TRBJ2-2
CASRAQGATGELFF
TGCGCCAGCAGGGCGCAGGGGGCTACCGGGGAGCTGTTTTTT
>.|TRBV25-1|.|TRBJ1-1
CASGRGGAGEAFF
TGTGCCAGCGGTCGCGGGGGCGCCGGTGAAGCTTTCTTT
>.|TRBV12-3/TRBV12-4|TRBD1|TRBJ1-6
CASSPRDSNNSPLHF
TGTGCCAGCAGTCCCCGGGACAGCAATAATTCACCCCTCCACTTT
>many|TRBV7-9|.|TRBJ2-5
CASSLNRVETQYF
TGTGCCAGCAGCTTAAACAGGGTTGAGACCCAGTACTTC
>.|TRBV20-1|.|TRBJ1-5
CSAWTPGDQPQHF
TGCAGTGCATGGACCCCAGGCGATCAGCCCCAGCATTTT
>few|TRBV20-1|.|TRBJ1-2
CSVPGMGGYTF
TGCAGTGTTCCGGGTATGGGGGGCTACACCTTC
>few|TRBV20-1|TRBD1|TRBJ2-2
CSALPGGNTGELFF
TGCAGTGCACTGCCAGGGGGGAACACCGGGGAGCTGTTTTTT
>many|TRBV11-2|TRBD2|TRBJ2-5
CASSFSGVQETQYF
TGTGCCAGCAGCTTTAGCGGGGTCCAAGAGACCCAGTACTTC
>few|TRBV12-3/TRBV12-4|.|TRBJ2-1
CASSPRTGRAYNEQFF
TGTGCCAGCAGCCCCCGGACAGGGAGGGCCTACAATGAGCAGTTCTTC
>few|TRBV5-1|TRBD1|TRBJ2-7
CASSRGGTGGFGEQYF
TGCGCCAGCAGCCGAGGTGGGACAGGGGGGTTCGGGGAGCAGTACTTC
>few|TRBV5-1|.|TRBJ2-5
CASSFGWKEETQYF
TGCGCCAGCAGCTTTGGGTGGAAAGAAGAGACCCAGTACTTC
>few|TRBV10-1|.|TRBJ2-5
CASSESVGTLRRETQYF
TGCGCCAGCAGTGAGTCTGTGGGGACCCTACGTCGAGAGACCCAGTACTTC
>few|TRBV11-2|.|TRBJ2-7
CASSTTRRLGYSYEQYF
TGTGCCAGCAGCACCACCCGCCGTCTAGGGTACTCCTACGAGCAGTACTTC
>.|TRBV28|.|TRBJ2-7
CASSLWGTRLVFYEQYF
TGTGCCAGCAGTTTATGGGGGACGCGACTAGTTTTTTACGAGCAGTACTTC
>.|TRBV20-1|.|TRBJ1-5
CSANTGTGQPQHF
TGCAGTGCTAATACAGGGACCGGGCAGCCCCAGCATTTT
>.|TRBV15|.|TRBJ1-2
CATSYRGGEGYTF
TGTGCCACCAGCTACCGGGGAGGTGAAGGCTACACCTTC
>few|TRBV7-2|.|TRBJ1-6
CASSLSGTYSPLHF
TGTGCCAGCAGCTTATCGGGGACTTATTCACCCCTCCACTTT
>once|TRBV6-5|TRBD2|TRBJ2-3
CASSYSRGLRTDTQYF
TGTGCCAGCAGTTACTCGAGGGGACTACGCACAGATACGCAGTATTTT
>.|TRBV6-1|.|TRBJ1-1
CATWEGTEAFF
TGTGCCACATGGGAGGGCACTGAAGCTTTCTTT
>few|TRBV28|TRBD1|TRBJ2-7
CASSLAGTGNYEQYF
TGTGCCAGCAGCTTAGCCGGGACAGGGAACTACGAGCAGTACTTC
>many|TRBV5-6|.|TRBJ2-2
CASHSSGDTGELFF
TGTGCCAGCCACTCGTCAGGGGACACCGGGGAGCTGTTTTTT
>many|TRBV6-5|.|TRBJ2-7
CASSYSAGAYEQYF
TGTGCCAGCAGTTACTCGGCAGGGGCCTACGAGCAGTACTTC
>few|TRBV10-3|.|TRBJ2-1
CAITTTGDEQFF
TGTGCCATCACCACCACGGGGGATGAGCAGTTCTTC
>many|TRBV12-3/TRBV12-4|.|TRBJ2-2
CASSLGLPGELFF
TGTGCCAGCAGTCTTGGACTACCCGGGGAGCTGTTTTTT
>many|TRBV7-9|.|TRBJ2-3
CASSYRDFNTQYF
TGTGCCAGCAGCTACCGGGACTTCAATACGCAGTATTTT
>.|TRBV3-1|.|TRBJ2-1
CASCFGPVGGSIPYNEQFF
TGTGCCAGCTGTTTCGGGCCTGTCGGCGGCAGCATACCCTACAATGAGCAGTTCTTC
>many|TRBV5-1|.|TRBJ2-5
CASSSTSGVQETQYF
TGCGCCAGCAGCTCGACCTCAGGGGTTCAAGAGACCCAGTACTTC
>.|TRBV7-8|.|TRBJ2-5
CASSPGPYQETQYF
TGTGCCAGCAGCCCAGGACCGTACCAAGAGACCCAGTACTTC
>.|TRBV27|TRBD2|TRBJ2-3
CASRSLAGGPITDTQYF
TGTGCCAGCCGATCCCTGGCGGGAGGGCCTATAACAGATACGCAGTATTTT
>once|TRBV6-1|TRBD1|TRBJ2-4
CATRQGTILNIQYF
TGTGCCACTCGACAGGGAACGATCCTAAACATTCAGTACTTC
>few|TRBV7-3|.|TRBJ2-5
CASQGTQYF
TGTGCCAGCCAAGGCACCCAGTACTTC
>few|TRBV27|.|TRBJ2-7
CASSPGTGYYEQYF
TGTGCCAGCAGCCCCGGGACGGGATACTACGAGCAGTACTTC
>few|TRBV12-3/TRBV12-4|.|TRBJ2-7
CASGLTGREQYF
TGTGCCAGCGGACTAACAGGGCGCGAGCAGTACTTC
>many|TRBV12-3/TRBV12-4|.|TRBJ1-2
CASSSDGHSYGYTF
TGTGCCAGCAGTTCCGACGGACATAGCTATGGCTACACCTTC
>few|TRBV5-1|.|TRBJ1-2
CASSTDPGGLDGYTF
TGCGCCAGCAGCACTGACCCCGGGGGTTTGGATGGCTACACCTTC
>.|TRBV20-1|.|TRBJ2-5
CSARGGAGIRRSMETQYF
TGCAGTGCTAGAGGCGGGGCGGGTATTCGGAGAAGCATGGAGACCCAGTACTTC
>.|TRBV20-1|TRBD2|TRBJ2-1
CSALTWREYYYNEQFF
TGCAGTGCTCTTACGTGGCGGGAGTATTACTACAATGAGCAGTTCTTC
>few|TRBV12-3/TRBV12-4|.|TRBJ2-2
CASSPYGTGELFF
TGTGCCAGCAGCCCATATGGCACCGGGGAGCTGTTTTTT
>many|TRBV5-1|TRBD1|TRBJ2-3
CASSLAPQGVSTDTQYF
TGCGCCAGCAGCTTGGCCCCCCAGGGGGTCAGCACAGATACGCAGTATTTT
>many|TRBV20-1|TRBD2|TRBJ2-5
CSARGGTSVQETQYF
TGCAGTGCTAGAGGGGGGACTAGCGTTCAAGAGACCCAGTACTTC
>.|TRBV4-3|.|TRBJ2-2
CASSQETRWGPNTGELFF
TGCGCCAGCAGCCAAGAGACACGGTGGGGTCCGAACACCGGGGAGCTGTTTTTT
>few|TRBV20-1|.|TRBJ2-1
CSASPGEQFF
TGCAGTGCTAGTCCCGGTGAGCAGTTCTTC
>few|TRBV4-1|TRBD1|TRBJ2-1
CASSQSVILGTGYNEQFF
TGCGCCAGCAGCCAATCTGTCATCCTGGGGACAGGTTACAATGAGCAGTTCTTC
>few|TRBV4-2|TRBD2|TRBJ2-1
CASSQEGTSGGSSYNEQFF
TGTGCCAGCAGCCAAGAGGGAACTAGCGGGGGGAGCTCCTACAATGAGCAGTTCTTC
>.|TRBV2|.|TRBJ1-4
CASSEAVGEEKLFF
TGTGCCAGCAGTGAAGCGGTCGGGGAAGAAAAACTGTTTTTT
>few|TRBV10-2|.|TRBJ2-7
CASSGGSGYEQYF
TGCGCCAGCAGTGGGGGTAGCGGCTACGAGCAGTACTTC
>.|TRBV2|TRBD1|TRBJ2-1
CASSRGRGGNEQFF
TGTGCCAGCAGCAGGGGGCGAGGGGGGAATGAGCAGTTCTTC
>many|TRBV6-5|.|TRBJ1-2
CASSYSLRSYGYTF
TGTGCCAGCAGTTACTCTCTCCGGTCCTATGGCTACACCTTC